This T cell receptor beta chain came from a study of T cell changes during pregnancy in multiple sclerosis (dated 2019 in TCRdb). Concerning the study at large: In women with multiple sclerosis, the researchers looked at how the T cell repertoire shifted as pregnancy progressed.

The library relied on the immunoSEQ multiplex PCR assay. TCRdb provides this immuneACCESS table in a form limited to in-frame rearrangements. Some clones are lacking; in checked studies, under half of them reflect an unresolved V gene, and why the rest are absent is not known. In all, the sample holds roughly 14,000 clones, and approximately 83% of those were seen once. Clones ranked in the top ten supply around a fifth of the sample. A note on this clone: The antigen it recognizes is unknown. No much larger clone exists at a distance of one base, and base qualities are not known.

The CDR3 starts with the cysteine, ends with the phenylalanine, and has 15 residues. Only the CDR3 DNA stays, 45 bases, in frame from base 1. V was cut back by 4 bases and J by 6 bases, leaving a gap of 17 bases between them. Sequences SGDLS (CDR1) and YYNGEE (CDR2) are obtained from the germline V gene. The chain couples TRBV9 to TRBJ2-1; TRBD2 is a weak D gene call, 5 bases matching. The clonotype was recovered from a female donor with multiple sclerosis, enrolled in a pregnancy study. The specimen comprised CD8+ T cells from peripheral blood mononuclear cells, sampled in the first trimester of pregnancy. The DNA sequence is TGTGCCAGCAGCCTCGCCGGAGGTGGGTTCAATGAGCAGTTCTTC. It translates as CASSLAGGGFNEQFF.